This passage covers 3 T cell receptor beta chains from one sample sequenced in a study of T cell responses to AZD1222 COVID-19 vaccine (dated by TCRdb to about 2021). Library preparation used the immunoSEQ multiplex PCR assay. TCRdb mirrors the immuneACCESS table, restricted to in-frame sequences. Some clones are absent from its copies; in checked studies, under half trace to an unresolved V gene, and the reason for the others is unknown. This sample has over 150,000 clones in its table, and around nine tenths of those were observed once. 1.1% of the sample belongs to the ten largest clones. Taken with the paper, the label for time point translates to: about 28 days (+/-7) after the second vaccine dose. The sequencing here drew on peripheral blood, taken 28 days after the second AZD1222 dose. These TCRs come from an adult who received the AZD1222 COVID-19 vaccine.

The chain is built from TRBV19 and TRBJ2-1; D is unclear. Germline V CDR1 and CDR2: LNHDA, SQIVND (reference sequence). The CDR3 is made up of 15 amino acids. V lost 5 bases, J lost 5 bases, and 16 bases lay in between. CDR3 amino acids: CASSVLTLGHNEQFF. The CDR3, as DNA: TGTGCCAGTAGTGTTCTCACCCTGGGCCACAATGAGCAGTTCTTC.

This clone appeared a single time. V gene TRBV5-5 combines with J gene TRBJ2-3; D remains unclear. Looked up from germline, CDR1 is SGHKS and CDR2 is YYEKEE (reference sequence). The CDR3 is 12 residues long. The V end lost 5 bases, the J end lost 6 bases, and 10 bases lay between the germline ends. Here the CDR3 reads CASRSLTDTQYF. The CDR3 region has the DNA TGTGCCAGCAGATCTTTAACCGATACGCAGTATTTT.

CDR3 sequence: CASGSGQTSSTDTQYF. CDR3 coding DNA: TGTGCTAGTGGTTCGGGACAGACAAGTAGCACAGATACGCAGTATTTT. The rearrangement uses TRBV12-5 and TRBJ2-3, with 7 bases lining up with TRBD1. J was trimmed by 0 bases and V by 4 bases; bases with no gene match: 7. Germline values: CDR1 LGHNT, CDR2 FRNRAP. The CDR3 runs to 16 residues.